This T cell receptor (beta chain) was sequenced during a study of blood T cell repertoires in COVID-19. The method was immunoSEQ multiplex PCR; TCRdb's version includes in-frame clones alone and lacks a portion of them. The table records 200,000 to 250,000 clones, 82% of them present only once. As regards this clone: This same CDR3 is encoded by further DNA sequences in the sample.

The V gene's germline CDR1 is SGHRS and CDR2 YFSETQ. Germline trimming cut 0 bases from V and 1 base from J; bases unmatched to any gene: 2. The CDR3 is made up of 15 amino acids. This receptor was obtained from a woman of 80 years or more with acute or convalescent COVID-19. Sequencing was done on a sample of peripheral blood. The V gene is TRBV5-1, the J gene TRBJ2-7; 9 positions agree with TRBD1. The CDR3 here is CASSLGGTGSYEQYF. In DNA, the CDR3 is TGCGCCAGCAGCTTGGGCGGGACAGGGTCCTACGAGCAGTACTTC.